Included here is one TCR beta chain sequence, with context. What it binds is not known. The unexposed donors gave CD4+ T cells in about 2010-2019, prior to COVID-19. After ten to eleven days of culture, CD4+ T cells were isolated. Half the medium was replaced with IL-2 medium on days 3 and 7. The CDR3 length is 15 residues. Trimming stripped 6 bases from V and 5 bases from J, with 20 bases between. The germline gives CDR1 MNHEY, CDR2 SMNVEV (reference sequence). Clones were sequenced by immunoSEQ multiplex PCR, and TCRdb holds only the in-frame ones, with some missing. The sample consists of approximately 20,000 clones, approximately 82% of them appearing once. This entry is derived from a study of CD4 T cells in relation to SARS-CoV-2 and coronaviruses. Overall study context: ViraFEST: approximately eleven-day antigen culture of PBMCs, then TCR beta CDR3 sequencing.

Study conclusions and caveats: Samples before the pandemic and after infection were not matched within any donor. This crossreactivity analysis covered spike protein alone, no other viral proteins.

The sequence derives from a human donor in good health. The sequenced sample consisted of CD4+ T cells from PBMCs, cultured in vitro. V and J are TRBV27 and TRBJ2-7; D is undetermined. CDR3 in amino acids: CASSPRPWGWNEQYF. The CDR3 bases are TGTGCCAGCAGCCCTCGCCCGTGGGGTTGGAACGAGCAGTACTTC.